The 23 T cell receptor beta chains given below trace back to one sample, sequenced in a study of human T cells and chemical hapten exposure. TCRdb processed the RACE reads anew with MiXCR; each CDR3 protein has one entry. The repertoire consists of tens of thousands of distinct CDR3 sequences, with 11% occurring once and the leading ten covering roughly 2%. Time point noted: patch test 2, 6 weeks after DPC sensitization. Treatment noted: therapeutic diphenylcyclopropenone sensitization with weekly scalp DPC. The source material was whole blood, sampled in connection with sensitization to the hapten diphenylcyclopropenone (DPC). Receptors originate from a man aged 40-49 years with alopecia areata. Some clones in this sample may be carry-over from other donors' samples.

V usage is TRBV6-5 and J usage is TRBJ1-2; 7 nucleotides match TRBD1. V lost 6 bases, J lost 4 bases, and 11 bases stayed unmatched. Germline CDR1 MNHEY, CDR2 SVGAGI. The CDR3 runs 15 residues. CDR3 nucleotides: TGTGCCAGCAGACCGGACAGGTGGTCACTCTATGGCTACACCTTC. This encodes CASRPDRWSLYGYTF.

This clonotype was recorded at least ten times. This chain links TRBV10-3 with TRBJ2-5; D uncertain. Germline V lookup: CDR1 ENHRY, CDR2 SYGVKD. The V and J ends lost 10 bases and 4 bases respectively, with 13 bases between them. The CDR3 spans 12 residues. DNA for the CDR3: TGTGCCACCGGACCCAGCCTAGAGACCCAGTACTTC. Translating it yields CATGPSLETQYF.

This clonotype was observed at least ten times. This sequence joins TRBV7-2 and TRBJ2-3, with 7 positions matching TRBD2. Germline assignment: CDR1 SGHTA and CDR2 FQGNSA. V lost 5 bases, J lost 2 bases, and 7 bases stayed unmatched. This CDR3 has 15 amino acids. DNA for the CDR3: TGTGCCAGCAGCCCGATGCGGGGGTTCACAGATACGCAGTATTTT. It specifies CASSPMRGFTDTQYF.

Only a few counts were recorded for this clonotype. The rearrangement links TRBV19 to TRBJ2-3; D ambiguous. The CDR3 has 15 residues. Germline loops: CDR1 LNHDA, CDR2 SQIVND (reference sequence). The V gene lost 3 bases and the J gene lost 0 bases, with 10 bases spanning the gap. The CDR3 reads CASSMALTSTDTQYF. The CDR3 region has the DNA TGTGCCAGTAGTATGGCGTTAACTAGCACAGATACGCAGTATTTT.

This clonotype was seen only a few times. The CDR3 protein is CASSSGLADNEQFF. The CDR3 DNA reads as TGTGCCAGCAGTTCTGGGCTAGCGGACAATGAGCAGTTCTTC. This chain links TRBV12-3 or TRBV12-4 with TRBJ2-1; 7 bases line up with TRBD2. The CDR3 contains 14 residues. The junction had 5 bases not matched to a gene; V was cut back by 4 bases and J by 5 bases.

Only a few counts were recorded for this clonotype. The rearrangement joins TRBV5-1 to TRBJ2-5, with D perhaps TRBD2 (6 bases). The germline gives CDR1 SGHRS, CDR2 YFSETQ. This CDR3 is built from 14 residues. The V end was cut by 7 bases, the J end by 2 bases, with 15 bases between. CDR3 DNA: TGCGCCAGCGGTATCGCGGGAATTCAAGAGACCCAGTACTTC. The encoded protein is CASGIAGIQETQYF.

The gene calls are TRBV12-3 or TRBV12-4 and TRBJ2-4, with D maybe TRBD2 (6 bases). The CDR3 length is 16 residues. V lost 3 bases to trimming and J lost 1 base, with 13 bases between them. CDR3 DNA: TGTGCCAGCAGTTTGGGCGGGAACTACGCCAAAAACATTCAGTACTTC. Amino acids: CASSLGGNYAKNIQYF.

The CDR3 DNA is TGTGCCAGCAGCCGGGTGGGACTAGCGGGCTTCTACGAGCAGTACGTC. Its translation is CASSRVGLAGFYEQYV. The rearrangement joins TRBV3-1 to TRBJ2-7; 12 bases match TRBD2. This CDR3 spans 16 amino acids. J lost 3 bases, V lost 4 bases, and 7 bases had no gene match. CDR1 is LGHDT, CDR2 YNNKEL, per germline (reference sequence).

This clonotype was seen a few times. A junction end diverges from the germline sequence, so it may reflect a read error. The gene calls are TRBV7-3 and TRBJ2-3, with 11 bases matching TRBD2. The germline V gene encodes CDR1 SGHTA and CDR2 FQGTGA. The length of the CDR3 is 16 residues. CDR3 protein: CASSVTSGSVTDTQYF. Written as DNA, the CDR3 is TGTGCCAGCAGCGTAACTAGCGGGAGTGTAACAGATACGCAGTATTTT.

The chain employs TRBV25-1 and TRBJ2-3; D is unresolved. Trimming took 5 bases from V and 0 from J, leaving 12 bases between them. Germline V gene lookup returns CDR1 MGHDK and CDR2 SYGVNS. The CDR3 is 15 amino acids. The CDR3 sequence is CASSLGADSTDTQYF. The CDR3 nucleotides read TGTGCCAGCAGTTTAGGCGCCGATAGCACAGATACGCAGTATTTT. The complete variable domain, with remaining parts taken from reference TRBV25-1 and TRBJ2-3, reads EADIYQTPRYLVIGTGKKITLECSQTMGHDKMYWYQQDPGMELHLIHYSYGVNSTEKGDLSSESTVSRIRTEHFPLTLESARPSHTSQYLCASSLGADSTDTQYFGPGTRLTVL.

The V call is TRBV7-9, the J call TRBJ1-1; no clear D gene. Germline loops: CDR1 SEHNR, CDR2 FQNEAQ (reference sequence). The CDR3 is 12 amino acids. V was clipped by 4 bases and J by 10 bases, with 13 bases between them. In nucleotides, the CDR3 is TGTGCCAGCAGCTCCCAAAATGGTGGAGCTTTCTTT. Amino acid sequence: CASSSQNGGAFF.

At least ten counts were recorded for this clonotype. The chain has TRBV29-1 and TRBJ2-1; a possible D gene is TRBD2 (5 bases). V lost 4 bases, J lost 1 base, and 11 bases lay in between. CDR3 size: 14 residues. Germline V gives CDR1 SQVTM, CDR2 ANQGSEA. The CDR3 reads CSVVKPGSYNEQFF. The DNA for the CDR3 is TGCAGCGTTGTGAAGCCGGGGTCCTACAATGAGCAGTTCTTC.

The J gene is TRBJ2-7, the V gene TRBV12-3 or TRBV12-4, with 9 nucleotides matching TRBD1. The CDR3 loop spans 14 amino acids. V dropped 3 bases and J dropped 4; count of bases not matched to a gene: 4. The CDR3 protein is CASSLNRGLYEQYF. Here the CDR3 DNA reads TGTGCCAGCAGTTTGAACAGGGGGCTGTACGAGCAGTACTTC.

The CDR3 nucleotides read TGCAGTGCTAGTGTTCTAGCGGGAGGTAATGAGCAGTTCTTC. It yields the protein CSASVLAGGNEQFF. V is TRBV20-1 and J is TRBJ2-1; 11 nucleotides align to TRBD2. V gave up 3 bases and J gave up 7 bases; unmatched junction bases: 5. Germline V CDR1 and CDR2: DFQATT, SNEGSKA (reference sequence). The CDR3 has 14 residues.

This clonotype was counted a few times. The chain has TRBV27 and TRBJ2-3; 11 bases fit TRBD2. V gave up 7 bases and J gave up 3 bases; unmatched junction bases: 15. The length of the CDR3 is 18 residues. CDR1 MNHEY and CDR2 SMNVEV come from the germline V gene (reference sequence). In DNA, the CDR3 is TGTGCCAGCACGACGGCTAGCGGGAGGTTTTTAAGGACAGATACGCAGTATTTT. Amino acid sequence: CASTTASGRFLRTDTQYF.

This clonotype turned up a few times. The chain employs TRBV12-5 and TRBJ2-1, with 11 bases lining up with TRBD2. The CDR3 is 16 amino acids. Germline V gene lookup returns CDR1 LGHNT and CDR2 FRNRAP. V dropped 1 base and J dropped 3; count of bases not matched to a gene: 2. For the CDR3, the DNA is TGTGCTAGTGGTTTGGATCTAGCGGGAGGCTACAATGAGCAGTTCTTC. Its protein product is CASGLDLAGGYNEQFF. Complete variable domain (other parts from reference TRBV12-5 and TRBJ2-1): DARVTQTPRHKVTEMGQEVTMRCQPILGHNTVFWYRQTMMQGLELLAYFRNRAPLDDSGMPKDRFSAEMPDATLATLKIQPSEPRDSAVYFCASGLDLAGGYNEQFFGPGTRLTVL.

This clonotype was seen just once. This chain uses TRBV25-1 with TRBJ2-3; 7 bases fit TRBD2. Germline V gene lookup returns CDR1 MGHDK and CDR2 SYGVNS. V lost 0 bases to trimming and J lost 4 bases; unmatched junction nucleotides: 4. This CDR3 is built from 15 residues. The CDR3 here is CASSEYRGEADTQYF. Here the CDR3 DNA reads TGTGCCAGCAGTGAATATCGGGGGGAAGCAGATACGCAGTATTTT.

This clonotype has a handful of counts. CDR3 in DNA: TGTGCCAGCAGTTACCCGGGAGGGCGATACAATGAGCAGTTCTTC. Translation gives CASSYPGGRYNEQFF. The rearrangement uses TRBV6-2 or TRBV6-3 and TRBJ2-1, with TRBD2 identical over 8 bases. Looked up from germline, CDR1 is MNHEY and CDR2 is SVGEGT. V was pared by 2 bases and J by 4 bases, with 4 bases of the junction left unmatched. This CDR3 spans 15 amino acids.

In its sample, this clonotype was seen many times. This chain uses TRBV5-4 with TRBJ1-3; unclear D gene. This CDR3 has 16 amino acids. Germline assignment: CDR1 SGHNT and CDR2 YYREEE (reference sequence). Trimming stripped 3 bases from V and 0 bases from J, with 13 bases between. Written as DNA, the CDR3 is TGTGCCAGCAGCTCTACGGACCGGGACTCTGGAAACACCATATATTTT. Translating gives CASSSTDRDSGNTIYF. Supplemented by reference TRBV5-4 and TRBJ1-3, the full variable domain reads ETGVTQSPTHLIKTRGQQVTLRCSSQSGHNTVSWYQQALGQGPQFIFQYYREEENGRGNFPPRFSGLQFPNYSSELNVNALELDDSALYLCASSSTDRDSGNTIYFGEGSWLTVV.

This clonotype was observed a handful of times. This chain joins TRBV7-8 and TRBJ2-7; 7 bases agree with TRBD2. This CDR3 is built from 16 residues. Per germline, CDR1 SGHVS and CDR2 FQNEAQ. V shed 5 bases, J shed 0 bases, and the junction held 10 bases outside the gene matches. The CDR3 nucleotides are TGTGCCAGCAGCACTCGGGGAGGGCCTTACTCCTACGAGCAGTACTTC. This sequence encodes CASSTRGGPYSYEQYF.

The chain uses TRBV29-1 and TRBJ2-7; D possibly uses TRBD1 or TRBD2 (5 bases each). From germline, CDR1 is SQVTM and CDR2 ANQGSEA. Trimming shortened V by 1 base and J by 9 bases, and 13 bases separated the two germline ends. The CDR3 extends over 12 amino acids. In DNA, the CDR3 is TGCAGCGTTGAAGGGGGGTCCTGGGGGCAGTACTTC. Protein: CSVEGGSWGQYF.

This clonotype turned up a few times. The gene calls are TRBV30 and TRBJ2-3, with D possibly being TRBD1 or TRBD2 (5 bases each). The germline gives CDR1 GTSNPN, CDR2 SVGIG (reference sequence). The CDR3 loop spans 14 amino acids. The V gene lost 3 bases and the J gene lost 6 bases, with 16 bases spanning the gap. In DNA, the CDR3 is TGTGCCTGGAGGTGGGGACCGGGAAGGGATACGCAGTATTTT. It translates to CAWRWGPGRDTQYF.

Many counts were recorded for this clonotype. This CDR3 reads CASSYDRVYNEQFF. CDR3 in DNA: TGTGCCAGCAGTTACGACAGAGTCTACAATGAGCAGTTCTTC. This rearrangement joins TRBV6-5 to TRBJ2-1; maybe TRBD1 (5 bases). The CDR3 contains 14 residues. Trimming left V 2 bases short and J 3 bases short, with 8 bases between. Looked up from germline, CDR1 is MNHEY and CDR2 is SVGAGI.